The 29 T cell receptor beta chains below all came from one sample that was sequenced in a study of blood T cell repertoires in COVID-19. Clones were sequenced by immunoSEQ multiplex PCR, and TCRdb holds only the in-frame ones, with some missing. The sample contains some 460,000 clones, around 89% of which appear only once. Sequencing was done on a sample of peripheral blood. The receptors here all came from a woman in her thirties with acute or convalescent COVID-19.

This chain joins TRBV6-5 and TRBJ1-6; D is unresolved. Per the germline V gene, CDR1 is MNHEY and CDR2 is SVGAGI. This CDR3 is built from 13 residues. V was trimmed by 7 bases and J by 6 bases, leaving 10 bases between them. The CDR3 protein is CASTPEINSPLHF. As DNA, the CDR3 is TGTGCCAGCACCCCTGAGATTAATTCACCCCTCCACTTT.

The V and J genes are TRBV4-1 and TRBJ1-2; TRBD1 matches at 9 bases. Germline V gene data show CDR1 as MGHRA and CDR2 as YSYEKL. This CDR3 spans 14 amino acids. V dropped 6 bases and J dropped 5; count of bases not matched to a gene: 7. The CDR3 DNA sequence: TGCGCCAGCAGACCTACAGGGGGCGATTATGGCTACACCTTC. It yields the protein CASRPTGGDYGYTF.

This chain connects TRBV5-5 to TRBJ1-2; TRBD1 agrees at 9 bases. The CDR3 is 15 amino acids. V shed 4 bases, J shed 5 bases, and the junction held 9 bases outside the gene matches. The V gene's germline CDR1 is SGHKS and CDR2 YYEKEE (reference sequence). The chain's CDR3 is CASSEPGQGSYGYTF. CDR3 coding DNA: TGTGCCAGCAGCGAACCAGGACAGGGGAGTTATGGCTACACCTTC.

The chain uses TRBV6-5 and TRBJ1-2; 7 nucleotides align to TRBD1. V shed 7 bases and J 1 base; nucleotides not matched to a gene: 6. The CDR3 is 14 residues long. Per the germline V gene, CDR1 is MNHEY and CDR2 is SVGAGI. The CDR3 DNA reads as TGTGCCAGCACGACAGGGCCTTATAACTATGGCTACACCTTC. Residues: CASTTGPYNYGYTF.

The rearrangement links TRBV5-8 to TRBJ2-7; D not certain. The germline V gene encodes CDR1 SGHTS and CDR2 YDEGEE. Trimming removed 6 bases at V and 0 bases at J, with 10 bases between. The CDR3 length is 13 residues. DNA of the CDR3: TGTGCCAGCAAAGCGCAAGACTCCTACGAGCAGTACTTC. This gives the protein CASKAQDSYEQYF.

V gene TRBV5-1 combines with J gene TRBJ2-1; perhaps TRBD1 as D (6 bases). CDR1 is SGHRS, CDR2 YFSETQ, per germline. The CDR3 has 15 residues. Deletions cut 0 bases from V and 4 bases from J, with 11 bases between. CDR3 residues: CASSLGQGTYNEQFF. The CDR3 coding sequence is TGCGCCAGCAGCTTGGGGCAGGGGACGTACAATGAGCAGTTCTTC.

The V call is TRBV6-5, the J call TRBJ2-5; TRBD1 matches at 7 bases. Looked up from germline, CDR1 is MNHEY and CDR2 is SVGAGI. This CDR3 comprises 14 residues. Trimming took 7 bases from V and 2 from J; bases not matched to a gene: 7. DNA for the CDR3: TGTGCCAGCATCCCCGGGACAGTTCAAGAGACCCAGTACTTC. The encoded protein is CASIPGTVQETQYF.

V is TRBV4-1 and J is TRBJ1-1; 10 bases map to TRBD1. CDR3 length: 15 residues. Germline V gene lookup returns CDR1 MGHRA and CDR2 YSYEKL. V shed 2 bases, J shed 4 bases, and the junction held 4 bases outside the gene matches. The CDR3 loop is CASSQRTGGGTEAFF. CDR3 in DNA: TGCGCCAGCAGCCAACGGACAGGGGGGGGCACTGAAGCTTTCTTT.

As DNA, the CDR3 is TGTGCCAGCAGTTATGGGGGACAGGGTTCAGGAAACACCATATATTTT. Translating it yields CASSYGGQGSGNTIYF. The chain employs TRBV6-5 and TRBJ1-3; 9 nucleotides match TRBD1. The V segment lost 3 bases and the J segment 4 bases; nucleotides outside the gene matches: 7. CDR3 length equals 16 residues. Per germline, CDR1 MNHEY and CDR2 SVGAGI.

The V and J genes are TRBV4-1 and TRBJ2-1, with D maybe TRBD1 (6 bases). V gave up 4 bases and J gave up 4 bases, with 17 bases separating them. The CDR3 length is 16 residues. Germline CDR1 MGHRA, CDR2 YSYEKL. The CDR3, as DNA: TGCGCCAGCAGCCCCCATGGAAGGACAGAATACAATGAGCAGTTCTTC. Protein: CASSPHGRTEYNEQFF.

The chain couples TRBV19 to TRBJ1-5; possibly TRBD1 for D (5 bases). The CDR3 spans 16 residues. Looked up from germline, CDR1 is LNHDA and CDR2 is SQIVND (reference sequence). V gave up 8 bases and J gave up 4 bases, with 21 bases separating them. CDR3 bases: TGTGCCAGTTATCCCTCCCGGGCAGGGTGGAATCAGCCCCAGCATTTT. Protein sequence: CASYPSRAGWNQPQHF.

CDR3 residues: CASSPGDRQNEKLFF. The CDR3 region has the DNA TGCGCCAGCAGCCCAGGGGACAGACAGAATGAAAAACTGTTTTTT. The rearrangement joins TRBV5-1 to TRBJ1-4; TRBD1 matches 7 bases. V dropped 4 bases and J dropped 5; count of bases not matched to a gene: 8. The CDR3 is made up of 15 amino acids. CDR1 and CDR2 (germline): SGHRS, YFSETQ. Variable domain in full (rest from reference TRBV5-1 and TRBJ1-4): KAGVTQTPRYLIKTRGQQVTLSCSPISGHRSVSWYQQTPGQGLQFLFEYFSETQRNKGNFPGRFSGRQFSNSRSEMNVSTLELGDSALYLCASSPGDRQNEKLFFGSGTQLSVL.

The CDR3 DNA is TGTGCCTACCAGGGGGGTGACTATGGCTACACCTTC. The encoded protein is CAYQGGDYGYTF. The rearrangement links TRBV5-4 to TRBJ1-2; 7 bases agree with TRBD1. Germline V CDR1 and CDR2: SGHNT, YYREEE (reference sequence). Unmatched junction bases numbered 6, after V lost 10 bases and J lost 3 bases. There are 12 residues in the CDR3.

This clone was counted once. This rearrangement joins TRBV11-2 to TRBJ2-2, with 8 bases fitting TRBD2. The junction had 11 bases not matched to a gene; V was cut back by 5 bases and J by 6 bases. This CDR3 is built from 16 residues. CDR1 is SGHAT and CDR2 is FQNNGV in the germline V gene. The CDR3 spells CASSTTSGTRSGELFF. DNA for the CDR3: TGTGCCAGCAGCACTACCTCCGGGACTAGGTCCGGGGAGCTGTTTTTT. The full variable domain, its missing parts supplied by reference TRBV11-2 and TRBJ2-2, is EAGVAQSPRYKIIEKRQSVAFWCNPISGHATLYWYQQILGQGPKLLIQFQNNGVVDDSQLPKDRFSAERLKGVDSTLKIQPAKLEDSAVYLCASSTTSGTRSGELFFGEGSRLTVL.

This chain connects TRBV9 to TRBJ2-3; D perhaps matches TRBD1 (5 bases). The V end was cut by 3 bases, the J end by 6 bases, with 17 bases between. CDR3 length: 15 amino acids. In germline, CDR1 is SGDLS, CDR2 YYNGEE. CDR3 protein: CASSASQASGDTQYF. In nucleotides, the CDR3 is TGTGCCAGCAGCGCCTCACAGGCGTCCGGGGATACGCAGTATTTT.

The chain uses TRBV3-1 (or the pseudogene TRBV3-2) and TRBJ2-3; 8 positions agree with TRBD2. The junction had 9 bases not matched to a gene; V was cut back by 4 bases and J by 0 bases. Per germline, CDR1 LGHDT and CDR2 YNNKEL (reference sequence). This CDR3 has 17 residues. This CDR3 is CASSRSGLDASTDTQYF. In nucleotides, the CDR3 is TGTGCCAGCAGCCGCTCGGGACTAGACGCTAGCACAGATACGCAGTATTTT.

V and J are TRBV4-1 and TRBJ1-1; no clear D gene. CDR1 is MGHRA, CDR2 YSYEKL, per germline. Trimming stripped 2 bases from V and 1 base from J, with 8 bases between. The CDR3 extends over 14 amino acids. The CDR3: CASSQSNRNTEAFF. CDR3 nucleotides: TGCGCCAGCAGCCAAAGTAACAGGAACACTGAAGCTTTCTTT.

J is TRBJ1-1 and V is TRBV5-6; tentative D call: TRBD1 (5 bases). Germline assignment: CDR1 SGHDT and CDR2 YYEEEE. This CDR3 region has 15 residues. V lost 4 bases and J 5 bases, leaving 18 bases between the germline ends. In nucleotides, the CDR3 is TGTGCCAGCAGCCCGGCGACAGTGGGGGGAACTGAAGCTTTCTTT. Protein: CASSPATVGGTEAFF.

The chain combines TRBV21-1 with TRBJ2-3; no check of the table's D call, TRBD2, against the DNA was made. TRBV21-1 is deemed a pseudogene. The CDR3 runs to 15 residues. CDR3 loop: CASTGLAGARDTQYF. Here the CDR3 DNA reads TGTGCCAGCACCGGGCTAGCGGGGGCTAGAGATACGCAGTATTTT.

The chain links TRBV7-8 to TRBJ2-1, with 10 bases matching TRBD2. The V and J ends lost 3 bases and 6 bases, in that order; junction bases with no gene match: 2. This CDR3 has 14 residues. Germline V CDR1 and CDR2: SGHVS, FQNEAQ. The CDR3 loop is CASSFGTSVNEQFF. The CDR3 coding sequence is TGTGCCAGCAGCTTCGGGACTAGCGTCAATGAGCAGTTCTTC.

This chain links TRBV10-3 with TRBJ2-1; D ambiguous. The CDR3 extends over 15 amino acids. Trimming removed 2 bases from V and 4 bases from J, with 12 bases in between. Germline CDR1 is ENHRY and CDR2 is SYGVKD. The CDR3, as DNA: TGTGCCATCAGTGAGATTTGGCAGGATTACAATGAGCAGTTCTTC. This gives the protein CAISEIWQDYNEQFF.

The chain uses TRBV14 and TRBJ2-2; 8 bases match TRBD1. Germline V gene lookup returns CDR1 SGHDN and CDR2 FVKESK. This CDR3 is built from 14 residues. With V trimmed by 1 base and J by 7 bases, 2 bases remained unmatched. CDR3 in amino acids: CASSQVTGVGELFF. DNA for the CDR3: TGTGCCAGCAGCCAAGTGACAGGGGTCGGGGAGCTGTTTTTT.

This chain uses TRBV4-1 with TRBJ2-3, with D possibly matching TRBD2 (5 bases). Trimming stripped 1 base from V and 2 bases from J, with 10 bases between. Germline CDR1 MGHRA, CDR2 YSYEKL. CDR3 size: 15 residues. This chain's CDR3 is CASSQVGVLTDTQYF. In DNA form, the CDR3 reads TGCGCCAGCAGCCAAGTCGGGGTCCTCACAGATACGCAGTATTTT.

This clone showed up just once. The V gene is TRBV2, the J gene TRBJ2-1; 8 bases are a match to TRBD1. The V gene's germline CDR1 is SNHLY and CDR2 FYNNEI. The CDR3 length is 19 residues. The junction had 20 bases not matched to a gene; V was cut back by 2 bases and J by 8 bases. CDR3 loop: CASSEKGGGTGAYYDEQFF. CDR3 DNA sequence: TGTGCCAGCAGTGAAAAGGGGGGTGGGACAGGCGCCTATTACGATGAGCAGTTCTTC.

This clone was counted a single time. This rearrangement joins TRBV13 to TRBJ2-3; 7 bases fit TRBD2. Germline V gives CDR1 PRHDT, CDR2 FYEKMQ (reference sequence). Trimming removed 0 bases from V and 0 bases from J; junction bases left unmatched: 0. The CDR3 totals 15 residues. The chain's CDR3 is CASSLGRGSTDTQYF. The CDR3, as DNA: TGTGCCAGCAGCTTAGGGCGGGGGAGCACAGATACGCAGTATTTT.

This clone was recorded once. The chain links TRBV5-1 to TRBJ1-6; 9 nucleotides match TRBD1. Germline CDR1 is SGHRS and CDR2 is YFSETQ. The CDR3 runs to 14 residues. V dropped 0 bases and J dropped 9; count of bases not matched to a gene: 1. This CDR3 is CASSLEGQGSPLHF. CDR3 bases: TGCGCCAGCAGCTTGGAGGGACAGGGTTCACCCCTCCACTTT.

The DNA for the CDR3 is TGCGCCAGCAGCCAAAAGAACAATCTAGGGGGCACAGATACGCAGTATTTT. Its translation is CASSQKNNLGGTDTQYF. The J gene is TRBJ2-3, the V gene TRBV4-1; D is possibly TRBD1 (5 bases). V dropped 2 bases and J dropped 1 base, with 16 bases sitting between them. The CDR3 is made up of 17 amino acids. In germline, CDR1 is MGHRA, CDR2 YSYEKL.

DNA of the CDR3: TGTGCCAGCTCACCATCAGGGCTAAATGAAAAACTGTTTTTT. Translating it yields CASSPSGLNEKLFF. V gene TRBV18 combines with J gene TRBJ1-4, with D tentatively TRBD1 (5 bases). Germline CDR1 reads KGHSH; CDR2 reads LQKENI. The V and J ends lost 2 bases and 5 bases respectively, with 9 bases between them. The CDR3 spans 14 residues.

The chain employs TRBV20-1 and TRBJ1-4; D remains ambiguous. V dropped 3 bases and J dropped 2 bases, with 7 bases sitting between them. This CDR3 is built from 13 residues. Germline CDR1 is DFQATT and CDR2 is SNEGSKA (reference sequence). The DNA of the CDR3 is TGCAGTGCTAGTTCAGGCACTAATGAAAAACTGTTTTTT. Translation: CSASSGTNEKLFF.